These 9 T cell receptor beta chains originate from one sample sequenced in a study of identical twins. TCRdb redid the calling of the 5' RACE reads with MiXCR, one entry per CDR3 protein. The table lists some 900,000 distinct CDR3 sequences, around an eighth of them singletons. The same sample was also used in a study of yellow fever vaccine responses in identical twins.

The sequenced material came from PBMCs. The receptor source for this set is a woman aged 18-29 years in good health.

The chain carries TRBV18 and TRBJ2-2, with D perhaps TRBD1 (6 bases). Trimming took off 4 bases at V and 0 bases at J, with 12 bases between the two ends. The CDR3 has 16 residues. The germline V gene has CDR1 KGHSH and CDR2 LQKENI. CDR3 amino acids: CASSLNRVANTGELFF. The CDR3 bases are TGTGCCAGCTCACTAAACAGGGTGGCGAACACCGGGGAGCTGTTTTTT.

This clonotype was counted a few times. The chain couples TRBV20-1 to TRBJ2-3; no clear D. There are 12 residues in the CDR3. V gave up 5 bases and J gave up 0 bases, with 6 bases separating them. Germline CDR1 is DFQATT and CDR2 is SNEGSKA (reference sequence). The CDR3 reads CSAVSSTDTQYF. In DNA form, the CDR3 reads TGCAGTGCTGTCTCTAGCACAGATACGCAGTATTTT.

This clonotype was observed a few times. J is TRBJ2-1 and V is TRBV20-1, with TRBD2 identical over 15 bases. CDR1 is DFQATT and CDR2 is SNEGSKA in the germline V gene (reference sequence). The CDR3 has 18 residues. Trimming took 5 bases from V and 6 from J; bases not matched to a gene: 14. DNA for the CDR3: TGCAGTGCTGGACCCCTCTGGACTAGCGGGGGGGTGGGCAATGAGCAGTTCTTC. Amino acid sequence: CSAGPLWTSGGVGNEQFF.

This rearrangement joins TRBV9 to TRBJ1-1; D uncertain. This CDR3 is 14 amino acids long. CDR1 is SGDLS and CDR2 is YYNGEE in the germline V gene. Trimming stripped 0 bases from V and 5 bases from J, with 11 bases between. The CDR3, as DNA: TGTGCCAGCAGCGTAGTTCACGAGGGAACTGAAGCTTTCTTT. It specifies CASSVVHEGTEAFF. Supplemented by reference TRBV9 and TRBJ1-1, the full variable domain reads DSGVTQTPKHLITATGQRVTLRCSPRSGDLSVYWYQQSLDQGLQFLIQYYNGEERAKGNILERFSAQQFPDLHSELNLSSLELGDSALYFCASSVVHEGTEAFFGQGTRLTVV.

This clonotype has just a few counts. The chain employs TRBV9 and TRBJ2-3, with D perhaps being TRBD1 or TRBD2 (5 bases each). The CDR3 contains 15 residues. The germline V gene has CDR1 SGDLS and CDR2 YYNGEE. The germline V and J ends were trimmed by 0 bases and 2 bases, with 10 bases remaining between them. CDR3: CASSVATGPTDTQYF. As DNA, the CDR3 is TGTGCCAGCAGCGTAGCGACGGGACCCACAGATACGCAGTATTTT. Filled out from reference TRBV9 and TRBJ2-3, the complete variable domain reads DSGVTQTPKHLITATGQRVTLRCSPRSGDLSVYWYQQSLDQGLQFLIQYYNGEERAKGNILERFSAQQFPDLHSELNLSSLELGDSALYFCASSVATGPTDTQYFGPGTRLTVL.

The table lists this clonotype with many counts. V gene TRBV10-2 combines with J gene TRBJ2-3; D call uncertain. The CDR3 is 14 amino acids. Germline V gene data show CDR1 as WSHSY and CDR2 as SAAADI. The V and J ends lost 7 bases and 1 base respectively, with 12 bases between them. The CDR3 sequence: CASTEWKGTDTQYF. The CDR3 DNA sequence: TGCGCCAGCACCGAGTGGAAGGGCACAGATACGCAGTATTTT.

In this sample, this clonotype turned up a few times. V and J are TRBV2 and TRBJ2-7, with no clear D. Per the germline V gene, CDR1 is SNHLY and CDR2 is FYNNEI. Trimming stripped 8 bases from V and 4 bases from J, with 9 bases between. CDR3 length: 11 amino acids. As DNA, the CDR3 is TGTGCCAGCGGCCAAGTTTACGAGCAGTACTTC. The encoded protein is CASGQVYEQYF.

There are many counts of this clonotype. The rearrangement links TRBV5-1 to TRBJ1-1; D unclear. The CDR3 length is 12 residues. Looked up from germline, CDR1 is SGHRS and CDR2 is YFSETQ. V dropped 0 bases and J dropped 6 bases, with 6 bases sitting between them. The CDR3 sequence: CASSLVGSEAFF. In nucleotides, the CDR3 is TGCGCCAGCAGCTTGGTAGGCTCTGAAGCTTTCTTT.

The CDR3 protein is CASRVGTGYTGELFF. DNA for the CDR3: TGTGCCAGCAGAGTCGGGACAGGATACACCGGGGAGCTGTTTTTT. This chain links TRBV12-3 or TRBV12-4 with TRBJ2-2; 8 bases align to TRBD1. The ends lost 6 bases at V and 3 bases at J; junction bases unmatched: 6. The CDR3 sequence is 15 residues long.